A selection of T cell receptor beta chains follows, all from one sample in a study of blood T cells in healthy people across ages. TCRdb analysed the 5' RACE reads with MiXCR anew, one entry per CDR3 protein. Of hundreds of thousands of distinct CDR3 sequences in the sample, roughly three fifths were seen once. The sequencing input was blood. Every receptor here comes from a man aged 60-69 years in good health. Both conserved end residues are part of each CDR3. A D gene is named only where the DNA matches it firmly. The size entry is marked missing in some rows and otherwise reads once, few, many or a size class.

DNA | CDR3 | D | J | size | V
TGTGCCAGCAGCTTAGATCTGGGAGGTGGCTACACCTTC | CASSLDLGGGYTF | NA | TRBJ1-2 | NA | TRBV11-2
TGCAGTGCTAGCATCCTAGGGCTAACCTCCTACGAGCAGTACTTC | CSASILGLTSYEQYF | NA | TRBJ2-7 | few | TRBV20-1
TGTGCCAGCAGTTCGCCTTTTATGACAGCTAAACTAGCCAAAAACATTCAGTACTTC | CASSSPFMTAKLAKNIQYF | NA | TRBJ2-4 | NA | TRBV28
TGCGCCAGCAGCTTGGAAACGGGGGGAGGCTATGGCTACACCTTC | CASSLETGGGYGYTF | NA | TRBJ1-2 | NA | TRBV5-1
TGTGCCAGCAGCTTAGTCCAGGTTCGTCAGCCCCAGCATTTT | CASSLVQVRQPQHF | NA | TRBJ1-5 | NA | TRBV7-2
TGTGCCAGCAGTTTAAGGCAGTCAGGCGGGGAGCTGTTTTTT | CASSLRQSGGELFF | NA | TRBJ2-2 | NA | TRBV12-3/TRBV12-4
TGTGCCAGCAGTTTAGGGTCAGGGGGAAGCAATCAGCCCCAGCATTTT | CASSLGSGGSNQPQHF | TRBD1 | TRBJ1-5 | NA | TRBV12-3/TRBV12-4
TGTGCCAGCAGCAATAGCGGGGGGCCCTCCTACGAGCAGTACTTC | CASSNSGGPSYEQYF | NA | TRBJ2-7 | NA | TRBV21-1
TGTGCCAGCAGCTTACCCGGGTTCGAGCAGTACTTC | CASSLPGFEQYF | NA | TRBJ2-7 | NA | TRBV7-9
TGCGCCAGCAGTGAGGGGCTCTCTAGCACAGATACGCAGTATTTT | CASSEGLSSTDTQYF | NA | TRBJ2-3 | NA | TRBV10-1